This T cell receptor beta chain was recovered during a study of beta chain features in type 1 diabetes. The CDR3 has 15 amino acids. From germline, CDR1 is MDHEN and CDR2 SYDVKM. V shed 7 bases, J shed 0 bases, and the junction held 6 bases outside the gene matches. Expressed TCRB transcripts got sequenced, as all isolated RNA was reverse transcribed. The data were produced by immunoSEQ multiplex PCR, yet TCRdb's version contains in-frame clones alone and is incomplete. The data show some 350,000 clones, over 8.5% seen once. There was one heparinised blood draw per donor, averaging about 120 mL. Study-level findings and limits: Moderately but significantly shorter TCRB CDR3s were found in Type 1 diabetes patients in all four CD4+ subsets. More deletions and fewer insertions at VDJ junctions were seen in type 1 diabetes patients.

This clone was observed a handful of times. Antigen: not known. The material sequenced was central memory CD4+ T cells from blood. The sequence derives from a man aged 30 to 39 with type 1 diabetes. The chain recombines TRBV28 with TRBJ2-7; 10 bases match TRBD1. Here the CDR3 DNA reads TGTGCCAGCATCCAAGGGGACAGGGGCTCCTACGAGCAGTACTTC. Translated, it gives CASIQGDRGSYEQYF.